Listed here are 27 T cell receptor beta chains from one sample, sequenced in a study of shared clonotypes between healthy human individuals. Libraries were prepared by immunoSEQ multiplex PCR; TCRdb keeps only in-frame clonotypes and omits some of them. This sample has some 690,000 clones; roughly 91% occur once, and the top ten carry about a third. The sample consisted of memory CD8+ T cells from PBMCs. Noted subset: CD45RO+ cells pooled with CCR7-negative TemRA cells. The receptors were sampled from a man in his late teens or twenties in good health. Some clones in this sample may be carry-over from other donors' samples.

This chain links TRBV12-5 with TRBJ2-5, with D tentatively TRBD1 or TRBD2 (5 bases each). The germline V gene encodes CDR1 LGHNT and CDR2 FRNRAP. This CDR3 region has 14 residues. The ends were cut back, 6 bases at V and 3 bases at J, with 14 bases in the middle. The CDR3 loop reads CASGPGTVEETQYF. The DNA for the CDR3 is TGTGCTAGTGGCCCCGGGACGGTCGAAGAGACCCAGTACTTC.

This clone was observed once. The gene calls are TRBV9 and TRBJ1-5; 9 nucleotides line up with TRBD1. Trimming at V came to 3 bases and at J to 1 base, leaving 2 bases not matched to a gene. Germline assignment: CDR1 SGDLS and CDR2 YYNGEE. CDR3 size: 15 residues. The CDR3: CASSADRGSNQPQHF. CDR3 sequence (DNA): TGTGCCAGCAGCGCCGACAGGGGGAGCAATCAGCCCCAGCATTTT.

This clone was picked up one time. The J gene is TRBJ2-1, the V gene TRBV6-6; D perhaps matches TRBD2 (6 bases). This CDR3 is 16 amino acids long. Per the germline V gene, CDR1 is MNHNY and CDR2 is SVGAGI (reference sequence). Trimming removed 1 base from V and 0 bases from J, with 10 bases in between. The CDR3 nucleotides read TGTGCCAGCAGTTACTATGGGACTGGCTCCTACAATGAGCAGTTCTTC. Translation: CASSYYGTGSYNEQFF.

Here the CDR3 DNA reads TGTGCCAGCAGCCCCTGGCGGGAGGCGGCAGATACGCAGTATTTT. This gives the protein CASSPWREAADTQYF. The chain uses TRBV6-5 and TRBJ2-3, with TRBD2 matching over 8 bases. J lost 4 bases, V lost 6 bases, and 9 bases had no gene match. The germline gives CDR1 MNHEY, CDR2 SVGAGI. The CDR3 sequence is 15 residues long.

The chain links TRBV19 to TRBJ2-1; 9 positions agree with TRBD2. Looked up from germline, CDR1 is LNHDA and CDR2 is SQIVND (reference sequence). The CDR3 has 18 amino acids. Trimming cost V 3 bases and J 4 bases; bases outside gene matches: 13. DNA for the CDR3: TGTGCCAGTAGTATCGCCGGCCTAACTCTAGCGGGATACAATGAGCAGTTCTTC. Protein sequence: CASSIAGLTLAGYNEQFF.

The V gene is TRBV29-1, the J gene TRBJ2-1; 7 bases agree with TRBD2. Germline V gene sequence: CDR1 SQVTM, CDR2 ANQGSEA. CDR3 length equals 16 residues. Trimming at V came to 2 bases and at J to 0 bases, leaving 7 bases not matched to a gene. CDR3 DNA sequence: TGCAGCGTTGAAAGGGATGGCGGGAGCTCCTACAATGAGCAGTTCTTC. It yields the protein CSVERDGGSSYNEQFF.

J is TRBJ2-1 and V is TRBV14; D remains ambiguous. This CDR3 region has 14 residues. Germline assignment: CDR1 SGHDN and CDR2 FVKESK. Trimming removed 4 bases at V and 5 bases at J, with 12 bases between. For the CDR3, the DNA is TGTGCCAGCAGCCCTCGGATCGCTAACAATGAGCAGTTCTTC. Translated, it gives CASSPRIANNEQFF.

This clone was counted once. The rearrangement links TRBV19 to TRBJ1-1; maybe TRBD1 (5 bases). V was trimmed by 6 bases and J by 1 base, leaving 15 bases between them. In germline, CDR1 is LNHDA, CDR2 SQIVND (reference sequence). The CDR3 is 15 amino acids. CDR3 in DNA: TGTGCCAGTAGGGGAGTCCGGGACGGGAACACTGAAGCTTTCTTT. It specifies CASRGVRDGNTEAFF. Full variable domain (rest looked up from reference TRBV19 and TRBJ1-1): DGGITQSPKYLFRKEGQNVTLSCEQNLNHDAMYWYRQDPGQGLRLIYYSQIVNDFQKGDIAEGYSVSREKKESFPLTVTSAQKNPTAFYLCASRGVRDGNTEAFFGQGTRLTVV.

This chain links TRBV7-9 with TRBJ2-7, with D possibly called TRBD1 or TRBD2 (5 bases each). The V end lost 0 bases, the J end lost 5 bases, and 14 bases lay between the germline ends. The germline V gene encodes CDR1 SEHNR and CDR2 FQNEAQ (reference sequence). The CDR3 sequence is 15 residues long. CDR3 sequence reads: CASSLARGTVHEQYF. CDR3 bases: TGTGCCAGCAGCTTAGCACGAGGGACGGTCCACGAGCAGTACTTC.

This chain links TRBV27 with TRBJ2-7, with a possible D match to TRBD2 (5 bases). This CDR3 has 14 residues. With 6 bases removed from V and 4 bases from J, the gap between germline ends came to 16 bases. Germline values: CDR1 MNHEY, CDR2 SMNVEV (reference sequence). The chain's CDR3 is CASSLSLAAYEQYF. The CDR3 DNA sequence: TGTGCCAGCAGCCTTTCCCTAGCAGCTTACGAGCAGTACTTC.

The gene calls are TRBV30 and TRBJ2-1; D possibly corresponds to TRBD2 (5 bases). Per the germline V gene, CDR1 is GTSNPN and CDR2 is SVGIG (reference sequence). Trimming removed 5 bases from V and 3 bases from J, with 14 bases in between. The CDR3 has 14 residues. This chain's CDR3 is CAWASGRLYNEQFF. Here the CDR3 DNA reads TGTGCCTGGGCGAGCGGAAGGCTCTACAATGAGCAGTTCTTC.

As concerns this clone: Other DNA sequences of this sample code for an identical CDR3. The V and J genes are TRBV28 and TRBJ2-1; TRBD2 agrees at 11 bases. Germline lookup yields CDR1 MDHEN and CDR2 SYDVKM. The CDR3 is 15 residues long. J gave up 4 bases and V 5 bases, and 4 bases lay outside the gene matches. CDR3 in DNA: TGTGCCAGCAGTCCGGGACTAGCGGCTTACAATGAGCAGTTCTTC. Protein: CASSPGLAAYNEQFF.

This chain links TRBV7-3 with TRBJ1-1; maybe TRBD1 (5 bases). The V gene lost 2 bases and the J gene lost 6 bases, with 13 bases spanning the gap. In germline, CDR1 is SGHTA, CDR2 FQGTGA. This CDR3 is 14 amino acids long. CDR3 sequence (DNA): TGTGCCAGCAGCTTAGAGGGGCGGGGACCTGAAGCTTTCTTT. This encodes CASSLEGRGPEAFF.

The rearrangement joins TRBV27 to TRBJ1-2; weak D call: TRBD1 (6 bases). The germline V gene encodes CDR1 MNHEY and CDR2 SMNVEV (reference sequence). V lost 5 bases and J 2 bases, leaving 9 bases between the germline ends. This CDR3 spans 13 amino acids. CDR3 protein: CASSARGNYGYTF. The CDR3 DNA is TGTGCCAGCAGTGCGAGGGGGAACTATGGCTACACCTTC.

The rearrangement joins TRBV29-1 to TRBJ2-2, with a tentative D call TRBD1 (5 bases). The CDR3 length is 14 residues. The V and J ends lost 3 bases and 4 bases respectively, with 12 bases between them. The germline CDR1 and CDR2 sequences are SQVTM and ANQGSEA. In nucleotides, the CDR3 is TGCAGCGTTGAGGGGCAGGTGGGCACCGGGGAGCTGTTTTTT. Its translation is CSVEGQVGTGELFF.

The gene calls are TRBV5-1 and TRBJ2-7; TRBD1 matches at 7 bases. The V and J ends lost 4 bases and 3 bases, in that order; junction bases with no gene match: 10. CDR3 length: 15 amino acids. Germline CDR1 reads SGHRS; CDR2 reads YFSETQ. CDR3 DNA: TGCGCCAGCAGCCAGACAGGGACAGCTTACTACGAGCAGTACTTC. This codes for CASSQTGTAYYEQYF.

The table lists this clone with a count of one. This chain links TRBV2 with TRBJ2-7; 11 nucleotides align to TRBD1. Germline V lookup: CDR1 SNHLY, CDR2 FYNNEI. CDR3 length: 16 residues. V shed 4 bases and J 1 base; nucleotides not matched to a gene: 6. The CDR3 here is CASSATRDRGSYEQYF. CDR3 DNA sequence: TGTGCCAGCAGTGCCACCCGGGACAGGGGGTCCTACGAGCAGTACTTC.

The V gene is TRBV6-5, the J gene TRBJ1-5; no clear D gene. V was cut by 0 bases and J by 7 bases, with 4 bases left in between. Looked up from germline, CDR1 is MNHEY and CDR2 is SVGAGI. CDR3 length: 12 amino acids. The CDR3 bases are TGTGCCAGCAGTTACTCTACCCAGCCCCAGCATTTT. This translates into CASSYSTQPQHF.

The CDR3 here is CASSLQSVPYNEQFF. The CDR3 nucleotides are TGTGCCAGCAGCTTACAGTCTGTGCCCTACAATGAGCAGTTCTTC. The rearrangement links TRBV7-3 to TRBJ2-1; D remains unclear. The germline CDR1 and CDR2 sequences are SGHTA and FQGTGA. The V end lost 2 bases, the J end lost 2 bases, and 10 bases lay between the germline ends. This CDR3 region has 15 residues.

This clone was seen only once. J is TRBJ2-1 and V is TRBV30; 9 positions agree with TRBD2. Losses at the gene ends were 3 bases for V and 3 bases for J; bases not matched to a gene: 6. The CDR3 is 15 amino acids. In germline, CDR1 is GTSNPN, CDR2 SVGIG (reference sequence). This chain's CDR3 is CAWRGTSSNYNEQFF. CDR3 coding DNA: TGTGCCTGGAGGGGGACTAGCAGCAACTACAATGAGCAGTTCTTC.

This chain connects TRBV4-1 to TRBJ2-2; D remains unclear. The germline CDR1 and CDR2 sequences are MGHRA and YSYEKL. Between the trimmed V and J ends, which lost 0 bases and 5 bases, there was a span of 7 bases. This CDR3 spans 14 amino acids. The CDR3 reads CASSQDQMTGELFF. The CDR3 DNA follows: TGCGCCAGCAGCCAAGATCAGATGACCGGGGAGCTGTTTTTT.

Note on this clone: A read error may produce the germline difference seen at one junction end. This rearrangement joins TRBV10-2 to TRBJ2-1; D is ambiguous. CDR3 length: 14 amino acids. Germline-derived CDR1 and CDR2 are WSHSY and SAAADI. DNA of the CDR3: TGCGCCAGCAGTATGGGCAGGTCCTCCAATGAGCAGTTCTTC. It translates to CASSMGRSSNEQFF.

The J gene is TRBJ2-3, the V gene TRBV5-1, with D unresolved. The ends were cut back, 3 bases at V and 1 base at J, with 12 bases in the middle. Germline-derived CDR1 and CDR2 are SGHRS and YFSETQ. This CDR3 is built from 15 residues. The CDR3 loop is CASSSGRAGTDTQYF. The CDR3 DNA reads as TGCGCCAGCAGCTCTGGCAGAGCTGGCACAGATACGCAGTATTTT.

The chain uses TRBV27 and TRBJ2-3; D gene unclear. CDR1 is MNHEY, CDR2 SMNVEV, per germline (reference sequence). Trimming took 1 base from V and 4 from J, leaving 12 bases between them. The CDR3 extends over 15 amino acids. CDR3 residues: CASSLFLGPPDTQYF. CDR3 DNA sequence: TGTGCCAGCAGTTTATTCCTGGGTCCCCCAGATACGCAGTATTTT.

V gene TRBV2 combines with J gene TRBJ2-7; perhaps TRBD2 as D (6 bases). Per germline, CDR1 SNHLY and CDR2 FYNNEI. Between the trimmed V and J ends, which lost 5 bases and 3 bases, there was a span of 20 bases. CDR3 length equals 16 residues. The CDR3 DNA sequence: TGTGCCAGCAGTTTAGATAGGCAGCGGGTAGGCTACGAGCAGTACTTC. As protein: CASSLDRQRVGYEQYF.

The chain links TRBV9 to TRBJ1-6, with D maybe TRBD1 (5 bases). Germline V gene data show CDR1 as SGDLS and CDR2 as YYNGEE. The CDR3 is 14 residues long. V lost 1 base, J lost 7 bases, and 9 bases lay in between. The CDR3 protein is CASSVTGENSPLHF. The DNA for the CDR3 is TGTGCCAGCAGCGTAACGGGGGAGAATTCACCCCTCCACTTT. The variable domain in full, with the rest retrieved from reference TRBV9 and TRBJ1-6, is DSGVTQTPKHLITATGQRVTLRCSPRSGDLSVYWYQQSLDQGLQFLIQYYNGEERAKGNILERFSAQQFPDLHSELNLSSLELGDSALYFCASSVTGENSPLHFGNGTRLTVT.

This chain links TRBV10-2 with TRBJ2-1; D possibly corresponds to TRBD2 (6 bases). CDR3 size: 19 residues. CDR1 WSHSY and CDR2 SAAADI come from the germline V gene. Between the trimmed V and J ends, which lost 1 base and 0 bases, there was a span of 19 bases. The CDR3 bases are TGCGCCAGCAGTGAGTTACCGGGAGCAGAACAACACTCCTACAATGAGCAGTTCTTC. This translates into CASSELPGAEQHSYNEQFF.